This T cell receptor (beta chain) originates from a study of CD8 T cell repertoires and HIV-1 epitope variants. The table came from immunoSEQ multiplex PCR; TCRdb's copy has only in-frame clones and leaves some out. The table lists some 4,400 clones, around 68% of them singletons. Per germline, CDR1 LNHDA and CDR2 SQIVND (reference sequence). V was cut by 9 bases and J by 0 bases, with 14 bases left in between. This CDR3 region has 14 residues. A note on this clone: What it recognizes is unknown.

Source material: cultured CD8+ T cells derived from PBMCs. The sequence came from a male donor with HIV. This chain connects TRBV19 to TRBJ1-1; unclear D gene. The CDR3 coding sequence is TGTGCCAGCCGCCCCGAGGCCATGAACACTGAAGCTTTCTTT. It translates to CASRPEAMNTEAFF.